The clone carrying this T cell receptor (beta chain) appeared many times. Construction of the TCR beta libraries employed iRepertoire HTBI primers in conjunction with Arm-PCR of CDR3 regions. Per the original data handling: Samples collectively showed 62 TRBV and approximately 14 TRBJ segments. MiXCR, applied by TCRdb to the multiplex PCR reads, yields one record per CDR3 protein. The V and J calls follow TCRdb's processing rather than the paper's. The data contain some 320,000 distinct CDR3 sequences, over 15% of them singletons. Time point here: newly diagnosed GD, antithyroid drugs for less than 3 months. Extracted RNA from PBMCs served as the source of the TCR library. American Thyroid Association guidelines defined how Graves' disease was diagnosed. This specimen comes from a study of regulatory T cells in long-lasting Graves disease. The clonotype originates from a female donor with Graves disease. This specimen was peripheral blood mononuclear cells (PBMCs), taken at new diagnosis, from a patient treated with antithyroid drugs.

CDR3 DNA: TGTGCCAGCAGCCGACTAGCGTCGGAGCCCCCAGATACGCAGTATTTT. It yields the protein CASSRLASEPPDTQYF. The chain couples TRBV7-9 to TRBJ2-3; TRBD2 matches at 8 bases. In germline, CDR1 is SEHNR, CDR2 FQNEAQ (reference sequence). The V and J ends lost 5 bases and 4 bases, in that order; junction bases with no gene match: 11. The CDR3 runs to 16 residues.